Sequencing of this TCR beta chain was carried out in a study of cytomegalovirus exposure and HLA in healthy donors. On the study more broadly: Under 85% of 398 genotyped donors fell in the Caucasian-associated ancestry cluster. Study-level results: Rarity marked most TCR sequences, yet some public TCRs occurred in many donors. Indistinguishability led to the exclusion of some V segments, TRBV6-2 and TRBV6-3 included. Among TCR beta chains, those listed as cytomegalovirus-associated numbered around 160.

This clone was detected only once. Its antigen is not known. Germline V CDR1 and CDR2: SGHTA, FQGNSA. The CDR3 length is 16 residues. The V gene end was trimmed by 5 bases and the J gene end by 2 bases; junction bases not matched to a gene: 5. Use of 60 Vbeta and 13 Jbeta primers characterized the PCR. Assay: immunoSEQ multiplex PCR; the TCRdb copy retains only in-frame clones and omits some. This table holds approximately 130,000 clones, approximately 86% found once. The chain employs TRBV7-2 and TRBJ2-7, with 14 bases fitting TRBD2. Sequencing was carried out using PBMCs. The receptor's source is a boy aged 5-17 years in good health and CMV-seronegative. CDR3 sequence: CASSIGLAGGPYEQYF. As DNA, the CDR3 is TGTGCCAGCAGCATTGGACTAGCGGGAGGACCCTACGAGCAGTACTTC.